The 5 T cell receptor beta chains reported below all come from one sample, sequenced in a study of cytomegalovirus exposure and HLA in healthy donors. PCR involved 60 Vbeta and 13 Jbeta primers. Measured with immunoSEQ multiplex PCR; TCRdb has only the in-frame clones, and not every one. The sample contains about 82,000 clones, roughly 72% of which appear only once. Sample: PBMCs. The receptor source for this set is a woman aged 45-60 years in good health and CMV-seropositive.

The chain uses TRBV2 and TRBJ2-7, with D unclear. Trimming shortened V by 6 bases and J by 3 bases, and 6 bases separated the two germline ends. CDR1 SNHLY and CDR2 FYNNEI come from the germline V gene. The CDR3 extends over 11 amino acids. CDR3 bases: TGTGCCAGCAGGTCTAGCTACGAGCAGTACTTC. Translating it yields CASRSSYEQYF.

This rearrangement joins TRBV10-3 to TRBJ2-2, with D perhaps matching TRBD1 (6 bases). V gave up 8 bases and J gave up 1 base, with 8 bases separating them. CDR1 is ENHRY and CDR2 is SYGVKD in the germline V gene. The CDR3 has 13 amino acids. The CDR3 region is CAIGTQNTGELFF. The CDR3 region has the DNA TGTGCCATCGGGACACAGAACACCGGGGAGCTGTTTTTT.

This clone has just a few counts. The chain carries TRBV7-2 and TRBJ2-7; TRBD2 matches at 9 bases. Trimming took 5 bases from V and 1 from J; bases not matched to a gene: 6. The CDR3 runs to 15 residues. Germline V gene lookup returns CDR1 SGHTA and CDR2 FQGNSA. The CDR3 spells CASSALAGPSYEQYF. CDR3 bases: TGTGCCAGCAGCGCCCTAGCGGGGCCTTCCTACGAGCAGTACTTC.

The chain joins TRBV27 to TRBJ1-1, with D possibly being TRBD1 (6 bases). The CDR3 is 14 amino acids. The V and J ends lost 6 bases and 4 bases respectively, with 15 bases between them. CDR1 MNHEY and CDR2 SMNVEV come from the germline V gene (reference sequence). The CDR3 protein is CASRLRGRGTEAFF. CDR3 bases: TGTGCCAGCAGACTCAGGGGTAGGGGCACTGAAGCTTTCTTT.

The J gene is TRBJ2-1, the V gene TRBV6-5; 11 bases are shared with TRBD2. This CDR3 has 15 amino acids. The germline V gene encodes CDR1 MNHEY and CDR2 SVGAGI. With 3 bases clipped from V and 8 bases from J, the junction kept 6 bases outside the gene matches. CDR3: CASSYTSGSRDEQFF. CDR3 nucleotides: TGTGCCAGCAGTTATACTAGCGGGAGTAGGGATGAGCAGTTCTTC.